Below, one T cell receptor (beta chain) is given with its context. This sample was taken from a study of T cell changes during pregnancy in multiple sclerosis. Generated by immunoSEQ multiplex PCR, the TCRdb table keeps only in-frame clones and is missing some. Found here are 40,000 to 50,000 clones, about nine tenths of them singletons; the top ten hold 10%. The CDR3 totals 14 residues. Germline assignment: CDR1 SGHVS and CDR2 FNYEAQ. V lost 2 bases and J lost 1, with 9 bases in between. The source of this sequence is a female donor with multiple sclerosis, enrolled in a pregnancy study. V and J are TRBV7-6 and TRBJ2-7, with a tentative D call TRBD1 (5 bases). Source: CD8+ T cells from peripheral blood mononuclear cells, taken after pregnancy. DNA of the CDR3: TGTGCCAGCAGCTTATTGACAGCATCCTACGAGCAGTACTTC. Encoded protein: CASSLLTASYEQYF.